This T cell receptor beta chain originates from a study of Ad26.COV2.S vaccination and SARS-CoV-2 variants. Sequenced by immunoSEQ multiplex PCR; TCRdb stores in-frame clones only, minus some. The sample has 350,000 to 450,000 clones, around 93% seen once. Findings and limits, study-wide: Once vaccination had occurred, spike-specific CD8+ and CD4+ T cell responses reportedly showed substantial breadth. Quantification of TCR breadth and depth may have yielded underestimates of total T cell responses. Spike-specific TCR breadth was greater after Ad26.COV2.S than placebo.

Treatment denoted: roughly 20 received Ad26.COV2.S at low or high dose, single or two shots; several received placebo; per-sample allocation not given. Collection of the samples took place on day 63 after the first injection of vaccine or placebo. Its platform was an Ad26 vector, and its expressed antigen was Wuhan-strain SARS-CoV-2 spike. Trimming took 3 bases from V and 4 from J, leaving 14 bases between them. Germline V gene data show CDR1 as MRHNA and CDR2 as SNTAGT. The CDR3 covers 15 residues. Comments on this clone: Antigen specificity is unknown.

The origin of this receptor is a person between 18 and 65 years old who received the Ad26.COV2.S COVID-19 vaccine or a placebo. The sample consisted of peripheral blood, taken in a trial of Ad26.COV2.S vaccine versus placebo. This chain links TRBV6-4 with TRBJ2-3; D not resolved. The CDR3 region has the DNA TGTGCCAGCAGTGAACCGGGTCCTTGGGCAGATACGCAGTATTTT. This sequence encodes CASSEPGPWADTQYF.